This T cell receptor beta chain was obtained from a study of cytomegalovirus exposure and HLA in healthy donors. A word on this clone: Its antigen is still unknown.

In the PCR, 60 Vbeta and 13 Jbeta primers were used. Repertoires were generated with immunoSEQ multiplex PCR, while TCRdb's copy carries only in-frame clones and drops some. The table has about 140,000 clones, 65% to 80% seen once. Study findings and constraints: Another analysis was done later, and it associated roughly 15,000 TCR beta sequences with HLA alleles at 0.05 false discovery rate. Later analysis suggested most CMV-associated TCR beta chains were HLA-restricted.

This TCR derives from a woman in her forties or fifties in good health and CMV-seropositive. Material: PBMCs.

As DNA, the CDR3 is TGTGCCAGCAGTTATGACAGCGGGGGTTACAATGAGCAGTTCTTC. This gives the protein CASSYDSGGYNEQFF. The chain has TRBV6-6 and TRBJ2-1, with 8 bases that match TRBD2. The germline gives CDR1 MNHNY, CDR2 SVGAGI (reference sequence). Unmatched junction bases numbered 5, after V lost 3 bases and J lost 4 bases. CDR3 length: 15 residues.